This entry describes one T cell receptor (beta chain). The antigen is not known. These data originate in a study of cytomegalovirus exposure and HLA in healthy donors. PCR employed 60 Vbeta and 13 Jbeta primers. Original methodology: Per a later analysis, the number of unique TCR beta chains was roughly 87 million, of which 9 million to 14 million were shared. Produced via immunoSEQ multiplex PCR; TCRdb's table is partial and in-frame only. V, J and clone size were drawn from that table, and D and trimming were deduced from the DNA. The repertoire has roughly 120,000 clones, roughly 80% of them found once; the top ten carry around 8%. The J segment lost 9 bases and the V segment lost 2 bases, leaving 5 bases of the junction unmatched. Germline V CDR1 and CDR2: MNHNY, SVGAGI (reference sequence). The CDR3 runs to 13 residues. Though probably carrying unrecorded immune exposures, donors were nominally healthy at sampling.

Points from the study as a whole: Immune exposure was documented only through CMV serostatus.

The J gene is TRBJ2-5, the V gene TRBV6-6; 8 nucleotides agree with TRBD2. The receptor was isolated from a female donor in good health and CMV-seropositive. What was sequenced was PBMCs. In nucleotides, the CDR3 is TGTGCCAGCAGTTACGGGACTAGAGGGGCCCAGTACTTC. This codes for CASSYGTRGAQYF.